The source of this T cell receptor beta chain is a study of T cell repertoires in cytomegalovirus infection. The overall study: Public signatures in TCR beta pointed to CMV infection and matching HLA type.

The table lists this clonotype with a few counts. Each CDR3 protein is one row after TCRdb ran MiXCR on the reads. The data contain around 530,000 distinct CDR3 sequences, approximately 16% of them singletons. V was clipped by 2 bases and J by 5 bases, with 10 bases between them. CDR1 and CDR2 (germline): SGDLS, YYNGEE. The CDR3 runs 13 residues. The clonotype originates from a human donor in good health (CMV status not recorded). Some clones in this sample may be carry-over from other donors' samples. What was sequenced was CD8+ T cells from PBMCs. This chain links TRBV9 with TRBJ1-1; possible D gene TRBD1, 6 bases. The CDR3 spells CASSVRGGTEAFF. The CDR3 DNA sequence: TGTGCCAGCAGCGTGAGGGGGGGAACTGAAGCTTTCTTT.